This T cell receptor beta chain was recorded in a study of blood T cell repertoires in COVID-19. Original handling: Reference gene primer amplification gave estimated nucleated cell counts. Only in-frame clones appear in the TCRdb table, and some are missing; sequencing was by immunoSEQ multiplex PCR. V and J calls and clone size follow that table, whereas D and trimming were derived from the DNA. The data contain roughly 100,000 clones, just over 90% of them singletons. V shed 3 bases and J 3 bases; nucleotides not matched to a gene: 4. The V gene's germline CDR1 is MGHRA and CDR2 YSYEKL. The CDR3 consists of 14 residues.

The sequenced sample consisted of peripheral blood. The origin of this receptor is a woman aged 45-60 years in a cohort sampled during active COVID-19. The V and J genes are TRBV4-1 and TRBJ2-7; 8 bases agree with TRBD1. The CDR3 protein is CASSHRGQGYEQYF. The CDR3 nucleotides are TGCGCCAGCAGCCACCGCGGACAGGGCTACGAGCAGTACTTC.